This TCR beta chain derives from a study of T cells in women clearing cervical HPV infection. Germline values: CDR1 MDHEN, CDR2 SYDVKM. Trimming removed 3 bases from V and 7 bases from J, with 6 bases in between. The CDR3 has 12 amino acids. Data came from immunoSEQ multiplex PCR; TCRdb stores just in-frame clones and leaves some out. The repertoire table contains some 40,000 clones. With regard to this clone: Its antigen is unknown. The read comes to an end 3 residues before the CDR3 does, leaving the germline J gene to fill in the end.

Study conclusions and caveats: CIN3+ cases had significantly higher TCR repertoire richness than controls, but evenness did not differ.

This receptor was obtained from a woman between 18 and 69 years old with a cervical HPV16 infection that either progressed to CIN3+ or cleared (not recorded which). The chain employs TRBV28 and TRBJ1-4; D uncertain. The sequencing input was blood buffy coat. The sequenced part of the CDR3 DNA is TGTGCCAGCAGTTTTCCCGGTGAAAAA. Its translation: CASSFPGEK. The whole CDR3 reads CASSFPGEKLFF.